These 7 T cell receptor beta chains came from one sample sequenced in a study of T cell repertoires in cytomegalovirus infection. Each CDR3 protein is one row after TCRdb ran MiXCR on the reads. The sample has about 570,000 distinct CDR3 sequences, over 35% seen once. No antigens are known for them. Sequenced material: cultured PBMCs, taken from culture after CMV antigen stimulation. Every receptor here comes from a human donor in good health (CMV status not recorded). Some clones in this sample may be carry-over from other donors' samples.

The V and J genes are TRBV12-3 or TRBV12-4 and TRBJ1-1; 9 bases agree with TRBD1. Losses at the gene ends were 7 bases for V and 5 bases for J; bases not matched to a gene: 8. The CDR3 runs to 14 residues. CDR3 DNA: TGTGCCAGCAACCCGACAGGGGGTAATACTGAAGCTTTCTTT. As protein: CASNPTGGNTEAFF.

This clonotype was picked up one time. The genes are TRBV2 and TRBJ2-5; D gene unclear. This CDR3 contains 11 residues. The V gene's germline CDR1 is SNHLY and CDR2 FYNNEI. Between the trimmed V and J ends, which lost 8 bases and 5 bases, there was a span of 9 bases. CDR3 in DNA: TGTGCCAGCGCCTACTCGGAGACCCAGTACTTC. Protein product: CASAYSETQYF. Combining the CDR3 with reference TRBV2 and TRBJ2-5 gives the whole variable domain EPEVTQTPSHQVTQMGQEVILRCVPISNHLYFYWYRQILGQKVEFLVSFYNNEISEKSEIFDDQFSVERPDGSNFTLKIRSTKLEDSAMYFCASAYSETQYFGPGTRLLVL.

The rearrangement joins TRBV4-3 to TRBJ2-1, with D tentatively TRBD2 (5 bases). Germline V gene data show CDR1 as LGHNA and CDR2 as YSLEER. CDR3 size: 15 residues. The ends were cut back, 2 bases at V and 3 bases at J, with 11 bases in the middle. DNA of the CDR3: TGCGCCAGCAGCCAATTCGGACTCGACTACAATGAGCAGTTCTTC. Protein sequence: CASSQFGLDYNEQFF.

The genes are TRBV20-1 and TRBJ1-1; D remains unclear. The CDR3 has 15 residues. V was clipped by 0 bases and J by 5 bases, with 16 bases between them. The germline V gene has CDR1 DFQATT and CDR2 SNEGSKA (reference sequence). In DNA form, the CDR3 reads TGCAGTGCTAGAGATCAGAGAGGCAGCCAAACTGAAGCTTTCTTT. It codes for CSARDQRGSQTEAFF.

The rearrangement uses TRBV29-1 and TRBJ2-7, with TRBD1 matching over 8 bases. Germline CDR1 reads SQVTM; CDR2 reads ANQGSEA. With V trimmed by 6 bases and J by 4 bases, 20 bases remained unmatched. This CDR3 region has 17 residues. For the CDR3, the DNA is TGCAGCGTGGAGACCTTTGTCGGACAGGGAGTAACTTACGAGCAGTACTTC. Protein product: CSVETFVGQGVTYEQYF.

CDR3 in amino acids: CASSPYTGTELYGYTF. The CDR3, as DNA: TGTGCCAGCTCACCATATACCGGGACAGAACTCTATGGCTACACCTTC. The chain recombines TRBV18 with TRBJ1-2; TRBD1 agrees at 7 bases. From germline, CDR1 is KGHSH and CDR2 LQKENI. After removal of 2 bases from V and 4 bases from J, the junction contained 10 bases not matched to a gene. CDR3 length equals 16 residues.

This chain connects TRBV5-6 to TRBJ1-1; D gene uncertain. Per the germline V gene, CDR1 is SGHDT and CDR2 is YYEEEE. There are 13 residues in the CDR3. V was cut by 4 bases and J by 4 bases, with 11 bases left in between. Here the CDR3 reads CASSLTGFTEAFF. The CDR3 nucleotides read TGTGCCAGCAGCCTTACTGGGTTCACTGAAGCTTTCTTT.